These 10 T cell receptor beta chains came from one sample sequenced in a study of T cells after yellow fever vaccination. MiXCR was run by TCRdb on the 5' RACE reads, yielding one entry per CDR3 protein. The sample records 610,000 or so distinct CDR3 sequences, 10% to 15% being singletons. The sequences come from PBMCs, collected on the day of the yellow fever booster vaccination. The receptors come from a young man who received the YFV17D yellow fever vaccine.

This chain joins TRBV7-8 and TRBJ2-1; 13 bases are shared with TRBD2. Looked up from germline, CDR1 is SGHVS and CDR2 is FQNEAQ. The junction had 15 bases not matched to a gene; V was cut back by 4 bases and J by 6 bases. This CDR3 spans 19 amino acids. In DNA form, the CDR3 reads TGTGCCAGCAGCTCCGCCATCCCGGGACTAGCGGGAACAGGCAATGAGCAGTTCTTC. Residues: CASSSAIPGLAGTGNEQFF.

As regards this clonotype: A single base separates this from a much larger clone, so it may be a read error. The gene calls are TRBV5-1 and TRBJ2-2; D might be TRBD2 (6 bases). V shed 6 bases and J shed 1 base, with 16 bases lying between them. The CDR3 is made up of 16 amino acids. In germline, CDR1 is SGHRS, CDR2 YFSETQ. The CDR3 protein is CASKGGRAMNTGELFF. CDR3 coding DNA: TGCGCCAGCAAGGGAGGAAGGGCTATGAACACCGGGGAGCTGTTTTTT.

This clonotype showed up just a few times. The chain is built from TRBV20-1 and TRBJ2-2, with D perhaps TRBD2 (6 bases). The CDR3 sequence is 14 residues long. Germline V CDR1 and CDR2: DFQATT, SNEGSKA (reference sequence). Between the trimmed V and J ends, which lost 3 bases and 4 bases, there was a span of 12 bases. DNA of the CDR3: TGCAGTGCTAGCGGGAGTCCGGGCACCGGGGAGCTGTTTTTT. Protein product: CSASGSPGTGELFF.

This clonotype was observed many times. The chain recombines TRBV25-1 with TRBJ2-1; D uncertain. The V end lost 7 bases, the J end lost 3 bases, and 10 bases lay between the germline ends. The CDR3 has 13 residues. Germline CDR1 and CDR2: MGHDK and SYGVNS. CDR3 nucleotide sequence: TGTGCCAGCACCAAGACGGACTACAATGAGCAGTTCTTC. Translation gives CASTKTDYNEQFF. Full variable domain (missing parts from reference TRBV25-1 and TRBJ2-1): EADIYQTPRYLVIGTGKKITLECSQTMGHDKMYWYQQDPGMELHLIHYSYGVNSTEKGDLSSESTVSRIRTEHFPLTLESARPSHTSQYLCASTKTDYNEQFFGPGTRLTVL.

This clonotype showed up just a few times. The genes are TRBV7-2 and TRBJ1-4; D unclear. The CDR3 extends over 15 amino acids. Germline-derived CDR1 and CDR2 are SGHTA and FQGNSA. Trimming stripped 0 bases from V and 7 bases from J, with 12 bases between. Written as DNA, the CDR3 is TGTGCCAGCAGCTTAGCAGCCACAAGTACTGAAAAACTGTTTTTT. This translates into CASSLAATSTEKLFF.

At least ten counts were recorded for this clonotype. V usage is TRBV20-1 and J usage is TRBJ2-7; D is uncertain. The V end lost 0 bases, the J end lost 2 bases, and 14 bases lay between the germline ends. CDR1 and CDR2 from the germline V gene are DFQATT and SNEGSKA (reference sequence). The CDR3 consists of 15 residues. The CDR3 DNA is TGCAGTGCTAGAGATCCCAGCCGCAACCCCTACGAGCAGTACTTC. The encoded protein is CSARDPSRNPYEQYF.

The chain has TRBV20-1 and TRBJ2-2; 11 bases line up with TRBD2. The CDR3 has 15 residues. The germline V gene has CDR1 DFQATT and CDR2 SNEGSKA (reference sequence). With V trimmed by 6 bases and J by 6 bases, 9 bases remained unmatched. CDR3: CSAPLSGRVAGELFF. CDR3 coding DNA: TGCAGTGCACCCCTTAGCGGGAGGGTCGCCGGGGAGCTGTTTTTT.

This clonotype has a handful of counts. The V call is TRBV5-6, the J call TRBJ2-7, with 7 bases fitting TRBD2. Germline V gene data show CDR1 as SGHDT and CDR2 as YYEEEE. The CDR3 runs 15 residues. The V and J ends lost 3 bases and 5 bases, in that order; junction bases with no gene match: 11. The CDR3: CASSSPGGSFDEQYF. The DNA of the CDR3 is TGTGCCAGCAGCTCACCTGGCGGGAGCTTCGACGAGCAGTACTTC.

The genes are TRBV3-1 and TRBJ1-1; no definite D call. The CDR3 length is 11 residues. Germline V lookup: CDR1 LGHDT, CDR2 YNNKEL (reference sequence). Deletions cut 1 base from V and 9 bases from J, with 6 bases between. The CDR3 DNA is TGTGCCAGCAGCCAAGCCAACCAAGCTTTCTTT. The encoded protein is CASSQANQAFF.

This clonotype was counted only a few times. For the CDR3, the DNA is TGTGCCACCAGCAGAGATCAGGGCCACGAGCAGTACTTC. Translated, it gives CATSRDQGHEQYF. The V gene is TRBV15, the J gene TRBJ2-7; D possibly corresponds to TRBD1 (5 bases). This CDR3 is built from 13 residues. Germline V lookup: CDR1 LNHNV, CDR2 YYDKDF (reference sequence). V dropped 0 bases and J dropped 5 bases, with 8 bases sitting between them. Drawing the rest from reference TRBV15 and TRBJ2-7, the complete variable domain is DAMVIQNPRYQVTQFGKPVTLSCSQTLNHNVMYWYQQKSSQAPKLLFHYYDKDFNNEADTPDNFQSRRPNTSFCFLDIRSPGLGDTAMYLCATSRDQGHEQYFGPGTRLTVT.